The 16 T cell receptor beta chains below were found in one sample sequenced in a study of brain T cells in children with intractable seizures. As to time point: blood from clinic visit 5 months post-surgery; TSC patient then seizure free. Some clones are missing from TCRdb's copy, which holds only in-frame ones; the method was immunoSEQ multiplex PCR. This table holds approximately 330,000 clones, more than 85% found once. Sequences were derived from peripheral blood, sampled roughly 5 months after surgery. The source of these receptors is a boy younger than two with tuberous sclerosis and intractable seizures.

V gene TRBV28 combines with J gene TRBJ2-2; the D is unclear. Trimming stripped 6 bases from V and 6 bases from J, with 11 bases between. Looked up from germline, CDR1 is MDHEN and CDR2 is SYDVKM. There are 13 residues in the CDR3. The CDR3 bases are TGTGCCAGCAGCCCCCACCAGGCCGGGGAGCTGTTTTTT. Protein: CASSPHQAGELFF.

This sequence joins TRBV5-1 and TRBJ2-7, with D hard to call. This CDR3 has 13 amino acids. Trimming took off 1 base at V and 5 bases at J, with 10 bases between the two ends. Germline V gene sequence: CDR1 SGHRS, CDR2 YFSETQ. The CDR3 here is CASSLLGYNEQYF. The CDR3 bases are TGCGCCAGCAGCTTGCTAGGGTACAACGAGCAGTACTTC.

The chain carries TRBV3-1 (or the pseudogene TRBV3-2) and TRBJ1-1, with 7 bases identical to TRBD1. From germline, CDR1 is LGHDT and CDR2 YNNKEL (reference sequence). J was trimmed by 5 bases and V by 3 bases; bases with no gene match: 3. The CDR3 runs 13 residues. The chain's CDR3 is CASSHIRGTEAFF. CDR3 coding DNA: TGTGCCAGCAGCCACATCAGGGGGACTGAAGCTTTCTTT.

The rearrangement uses TRBV29-1 and TRBJ1-1; 9 nucleotides match TRBD1. J gave up 4 bases and V 7 bases, and 4 bases lay outside the gene matches. The CDR3 is made up of 12 amino acids. The germline V gene encodes CDR1 SQVTM and CDR2 ANQGSEA. For the CDR3, the DNA is TGCAGCGGCTTGACAGGGGGCACTGAAGCTTTCTTT. Its protein product is CSGLTGGTEAFF.

The chain uses TRBV5-6 and TRBJ2-1; 8 bases are shared with TRBD1. Unmatched junction bases numbered 6, after V lost 7 bases and J lost 15 bases. Germline values: CDR1 SGHDT, CDR2 YYEEEE. This CDR3 spans 10 amino acids. For the CDR3, the DNA is TGTGCCAGCGGGACAGGTCATCCGTTCTTC. It translates to CASGTGHPFF.

This chain links TRBV10-3 with TRBJ2-7; TRBD1 is a possible D gene (5 bases). V was pared by 10 bases and J by 5 bases, with 21 bases between. The germline CDR1 and CDR2 sequences are ENHRY and SYGVKD. This CDR3 is built from 14 residues. The CDR3 here is CATEGDSDMDEQYF. Here the CDR3 DNA reads TGTGCCACCGAAGGGGATTCGGATATGGACGAGCAGTACTTC.

J is TRBJ1-2 and V is TRBV28; no clear D gene. Per germline, CDR1 MDHEN and CDR2 SYDVKM. The CDR3 is 16 residues long. V was clipped by 2 bases and J by 4 bases, with 17 bases between them. The CDR3 DNA follows: TGTGCCAGCAGTTTAATGCCCGGGTCCGTGTTCTATGGCTACACCTTC. Its translation: CASSLMPGSVFYGYTF.

The V gene is TRBV11-2, the J gene TRBJ2-5; D possibly corresponds to TRBD1 (6 bases). Germline CDR1 is SGHAT and CDR2 is FQNNGV. Trimming took off 1 base at V and 4 bases at J, with 13 bases between the two ends. The CDR3 length is 15 residues. This CDR3 is CASSLGVRGGETQYF. CDR3 nucleotide sequence: TGTGCCAGCAGCTTAGGTGTCAGAGGGGGAGAGACCCAGTACTTC.

The chain carries TRBV4-1 and TRBJ1-3; 7 nucleotides agree with TRBD1. Germline trimming cut 0 bases from V and 1 base from J; bases unmatched to any gene: 18. Germline CDR1 and CDR2: MGHRA and YSYEKL. CDR3 size: 21 residues. CDR3 DNA: TGCGCCAGCAGCCAAGATCCTGGGGACAGATACCGAAAAACTTCTGGAAACACCATATATTTT. Translation gives CASSQDPGDRYRKTSGNTIYF.

Ten or more counts support this clone. The CDR3 DNA reads as TGTGCCAGCAGACCAGGCTACACCCCCACAGATACGCAGTATTTT. Amino acid sequence: CASRPGYTPTDTQYF. The chain employs TRBV27 and TRBJ2-3, with D unclear. The CDR3 runs to 15 residues. Germline V gene sequence: CDR1 MNHEY, CDR2 SMNVEV (reference sequence). The germline V and J ends were trimmed by 6 bases and 2 bases, with 15 bases remaining between them.

This rearrangement joins TRBV4-1 to TRBJ2-3; the match to TRBD2 covers 11 bases. CDR1 and CDR2 (germline): MGHRA, YSYEKL. The CDR3 is made up of 18 amino acids. V shed 4 bases and J 5 bases; nucleotides not matched to a gene: 14. The chain's CDR3 is CASSLNVVAGGPRDTQYF. The DNA for the CDR3 is TGCGCCAGCAGCCTGAACGTTGTAGCGGGAGGGCCGAGAGATACGCAGTATTTT.

This chain connects TRBV23-1 to TRBJ2-2, with unresolved D. TRBV23-1 is sorted into the ORF group, with uncertain function. V was clipped by 3 bases and J by 0 bases, with 11 bases between them. The CDR3 spans 16 residues. CDR3 bases: TGCGCCAGCAGTCATCACGGAAGCTCGAACACCGGGGAGCTGTTTTTT. As protein: CASSHHGSSNTGELFF.

This clone was found once. The V and J genes are TRBV25-1 and TRBJ1-2; 12 bases map to TRBD1. This CDR3 is built from 17 residues. V was clipped by 2 bases and J by 7 bases; unmatched bases: 11. CDR1 is MGHDK, CDR2 SYGVNS, per germline. CDR3 sequence: CASSEPRDRGPQGGYTF. The CDR3 DNA is TGTGCCAGCAGTGAACCCCGGGACAGGGGGCCCCAAGGTGGCTACACCTTC.

The V call is TRBV5-4, the J call TRBJ2-7; 7 nucleotides agree with TRBD1. V shed 0 bases and J 5 bases; nucleotides not matched to a gene: 2. Germline lookup yields CDR1 SGHNT and CDR2 YYREEE (reference sequence). This CDR3 comprises 13 residues. CDR3 residues: CASSLGQGDEQYF. The CDR3 region has the DNA TGTGCCAGCAGCTTGGGTCAGGGGGACGAGCAGTACTTC. The variable domain in full, with the rest retrieved from reference TRBV5-4 and TRBJ2-7, is ETGVTQSPTHLIKTRGQQVTLRCSSQSGHNTVSWYQQALGQGPQFIFQYYREEENGRGNFPPRFSGLQFPNYSSELNVNALELDDSALYLCASSLGQGDEQYFGPGTRLTVT.

V and J are TRBV27 and TRBJ1-1; no reliable D call. The CDR3 runs to 15 residues. Looked up from germline, CDR1 is MNHEY and CDR2 is SMNVEV (reference sequence). V was pared by 2 bases and J by 0 bases, with 10 bases between. The CDR3 nucleotides are TGTGCCAGCAGTTTAACGACGGCGTTGAACACTGAAGCTTTCTTT. It translates to CASSLTTALNTEAFF.

V and J are TRBV2 and TRBJ1-2; the match to TRBD1 covers 11 bases. The CDR3 sequence is 14 residues long. Trimming cost V 1 base and J 6 bases; bases outside gene matches: 1. Germline-derived CDR1 and CDR2 are SNHLY and FYNNEI. In DNA, the CDR3 is TGTGCCAGCAGTGAAGTGGACAGGGGGCATGGCTACACCTTC. This sequence encodes CASSEVDRGHGYTF.